This T cell receptor (beta chain) was profiled in a study of PD-L1 blockade in urothelial cancer. The wider study: A median of roughly 150,000 T cells was found in the blood samples.

Measured with immunoSEQ multiplex PCR; TCRdb has only the in-frame clones, and not every one. This table has approximately 94,000 clones, around 90% appearing once. Time point meaning: pretreatment peripheral blood. Sequenced material: PBMCs, taken around atezolizumab (anti-PD-L1) treatment. The source is a man between 60 and 75 years old with urothelial cancer.

The CDR3 region is CASSVGGNQETQYF. The DNA for the CDR3 is TGTGCCAGCAGCGTAGGTGGCAACCAAGAGACCCAGTACTTC. The rearrangement links TRBV9 to TRBJ2-5; no clear D. The CDR3 contains 14 residues. Trimming took off 0 bases at V and 0 bases at J, with 6 bases between the two ends. CDR1 and CDR2 from the germline V gene are SGDLS and YYNGEE.